The 21 T cell receptor beta chains listed next were all sequenced from one sample in a study of STAT3 mutations in large granular lymphocyte leukemia. The repertoire was sequenced with immunoSEQ multiplex PCR; TCRdb's copy has only in-frame clones and lacks some. The table shows about 15,000 clones, with approximately 85% occurring only once. General study points: At least one immunodominant TCR beta clonotype appeared in every T-cell large granular lymphocyte leukemia patient.

For these TCRs, the target antigens are not known. The sequenced material came from peripheral blood mononuclear cells. All receptors come from a man aged 45-65 years with T-cell large granular lymphocyte leukemia. Some clones in this sample may be carry-over from other donors' samples.

V and J are TRBV27 and TRBJ1-2; 9 nucleotides match TRBD1. There are 14 residues in the CDR3. V lost 0 bases, J lost 7 bases, and 3 bases stayed unmatched. CDR1 MNHEY and CDR2 SMNVEV come from the germline V gene (reference sequence). CDR3 DNA sequence: TGTGCCAGCAGTTTATCTGGGACAGGGAGTGGCTACACCTTC. Translation: CASSLSGTGSGYTF.

This clone was observed a few times. V is TRBV4-3 and J is TRBJ2-5; 7 bases align to TRBD2. The germline V gene has CDR1 LGHNA and CDR2 YSLEER. V shed 4 bases and J 2 bases; nucleotides not matched to a gene: 7. The length of the CDR3 is 15 residues. The CDR3 bases are TGCGCCAGCAGCCTGGTGCAGGGAGGGCAAGAGACCCAGTACTTC. Translated: CASSLVQGGQETQYF.

This chain links TRBV5-1 with TRBJ2-6; D remains ambiguous. This CDR3 comprises 13 residues. V gave up 4 bases and J gave up 2 bases, with 4 bases separating them. Germline-derived CDR1 and CDR2 are SGHRS and YFSETQ. DNA of the CDR3: TGCGCCAGCAGCGCCGCTGGGGCCAACGTCCTGACTTTC. Translated, it gives CASSAAGANVLTF.

The sample holds a few counts of this clone. The gene calls are TRBV5-6 and TRBJ2-5; D gene uncertain. V shed 1 base and J shed 2 bases, with 9 bases lying between them. This CDR3 comprises 14 residues. CDR1 and CDR2 (germline): SGHDT, YYEEEE. The CDR3, as DNA: TGTGCCAGCAGCTTGCGGGCAGGTCAAGAGACCCAGTACTTC. Its translation: CASSLRAGQETQYF. The variable domain in full, with the rest retrieved from reference TRBV5-6 and TRBJ2-5, is DAGVTQSPTHLIKTRGQQVTLRCSPKSGHDTVSWYQQALGQGPQFIFQYYEEEERQRGNFPDRFSGHQFPNYSSELNVNALLLGDSALYLCASSLRAGQETQYFGPGTRLLVL.

This sequence joins TRBV19 and TRBJ2-7; TRBD2 might be the D (6 bases). The germline gives CDR1 LNHDA, CDR2 SQIVND (reference sequence). This CDR3 has 17 residues. Trimming took off 3 bases at V and 4 bases at J, with 22 bases between the two ends. The CDR3, as DNA: TGTGCCAGTAGTATCGGCGCGTGGACGACTAGTGGGTACGAGCAGTACTTC. Translating it yields CASSIGAWTTSGYEQYF.

The V gene is TRBV30, the J gene TRBJ2-7; TRBD2 aligns across 9 bases. Germline CDR1 and CDR2: GTSNPN and SVGIG (reference sequence). V lost 4 bases and J lost 4; bases outside the gene matches: 11. The CDR3 extends over 15 amino acids. The CDR3 DNA reads TGTGCCTGGAATATAAGGCGGGAGGGCCAGTACGAGCAGTACTTC. This encodes CAWNIRREGQYEQYF.

The genes are TRBV6-5 and TRBJ2-5; D not resolved. Looked up from germline, CDR1 is MNHEY and CDR2 is SVGAGI. Between the trimmed V and J ends, which lost 2 bases and 2 bases, there was a span of 15 bases. The CDR3 loop spans 16 amino acids. DNA of the CDR3: TGTGCCAGCAGTTACACTCTTAGTTCGGTGCAAGAGACCCAGTACTTC. As protein: CASSYTLSSVQETQYF.

The chain employs TRBV14 and TRBJ2-7; D ambiguous. V was clipped by 4 bases and J by 4 bases, with 5 bases between them. The germline V gene encodes CDR1 SGHDN and CDR2 FVKESK. The CDR3 has 11 residues. The CDR3 sequence is CASSLHYEQYF. CDR3 coding DNA: TGTGCCAGCAGCCTCCATTACGAGCAGTACTTC.

This sequence joins TRBV14 and TRBJ2-3; unclear D gene. Looked up from germline, CDR1 is SGHDN and CDR2 is FVKESK. The CDR3 sequence is 15 residues long. V lost 1 base and J lost 0, with 8 bases in between. The CDR3 sequence: CASSQAYHSTDTQYF. DNA of the CDR3: TGTGCCAGCAGCCAAGCCTACCATAGCACAGATACGCAGTATTTT.

This clone was observed once. The V gene is TRBV6-5, the J gene TRBJ1-6; D might be TRBD1 (5 bases). Trimming removed 4 bases at V and 5 bases at J, with 15 bases between. The CDR3 is 16 residues long. Germline loops: CDR1 MNHEY, CDR2 SVGAGI. CDR3 DNA: TGTGCCAGCAGTTTAAACCTTCCGGGGCATAATTCACCCCTCCACTTT. Its translation: CASSLNLPGHNSPLHF.

The sample holds a few counts of this clone. The gene calls are TRBV6-1 and TRBJ1-1; D ambiguous. V gave up 4 bases and J gave up 7 bases, with 7 bases separating them. The CDR3 consists of 11 residues. Germline assignment: CDR1 MNHNS and CDR2 SASEGT. The DNA of the CDR3 is TGTGCCAGCAGTGGCCAGATTGAAGCTTTCTTT. This translates into CASSGQIEAFF.

This clone was seen just once. The V and J genes are TRBV5-1 and TRBJ2-1, with D hard to call. With 2 bases removed from V and 3 bases from J, the gap between germline ends came to 12 bases. Germline-derived CDR1 and CDR2 are SGHRS and YFSETQ. The CDR3 is 15 amino acids. CDR3 region: CASSFLELGYNEQFF. The CDR3 DNA sequence: TGCGCCAGCAGCTTTCTAGAGTTGGGCTACAATGAGCAGTTCTTC.

The chain combines TRBV30 with TRBJ1-2, with a possible D match to TRBD1 (6 bases). Germline values: CDR1 GTSNPN, CDR2 SVGIG (reference sequence). CDR3 length: 14 amino acids. V dropped 0 bases and J dropped 6 bases, with 14 bases sitting between them. The CDR3 sequence: CAWSVGGPPDGYTF. CDR3 in DNA: TGTGCCTGGAGTGTGGGGGGGCCCCCGGATGGCTACACCTTC.

The V and J genes are TRBV19 and TRBJ1-5; TRBD1 might be the D (6 bases). Germline V gene data show CDR1 as LNHDA and CDR2 as SQIVND (reference sequence). The length of the CDR3 is 13 residues. V lost 8 bases, J lost 4 bases, and 12 bases lay in between. DNA for the CDR3: TGTGCCAGTGGACAGTTGGGGAATCAGCCCCAGCATTTT. It translates to CASGQLGNQPQHF.

The chain combines TRBV2 with TRBJ1-4; 8 positions match TRBD1. The CDR3 loop spans 14 amino acids. Germline trimming cut 8 bases from V and 5 bases from J; bases unmatched to any gene: 7. The germline V gene has CDR1 SNHLY and CDR2 FYNNEI. CDR3 residues: CASGLTGVNEKLFF. As DNA, the CDR3 is TGTGCCAGCGGGTTGACAGGGGTGAATGAAAAACTGTTTTTT.

The chain employs TRBV5-8 and TRBJ1-3; 7 bases line up with TRBD1. V gave up 2 bases and J gave up 0 bases; unmatched junction bases: 2. The germline V gene encodes CDR1 SGHTS and CDR2 YDEGEE. The CDR3 is 15 residues long. The CDR3 nucleotides are TGTGCCAGCAGCTTAAGGGGGCTCTCTGGAAACACCATATATTTT. Amino acids: CASSLRGLSGNTIYF.

The genes are TRBV4-3 and TRBJ2-7; possibly TRBD2 for D (6 bases). The germline V and J ends were trimmed by 0 bases and 2 bases, with 20 bases remaining between them. This CDR3 contains 18 residues. Germline V lookup: CDR1 LGHNA, CDR2 YSLEER. CDR3 in DNA: TGCGCCAGCAGCCAAGAGTTGGTCAGAAGCGGGCTGACCTACGAGCAGTACTTC. Amino acids: CASSQELVRSGLTYEQYF.

The chain joins TRBV2 to TRBJ2-1; tentatively, D is TRBD2 (6 bases). This CDR3 contains 11 residues. Trimming pared 10 bases from V and 6 bases from J, leaving 10 bases between. Germline CDR1 and CDR2: SNHLY and FYNNEI. The DNA of the CDR3 is TGTGCCACTGCGGGGCTCAATGAGCAGTTCTTC. This encodes CATAGLNEQFF.

The rearrangement links TRBV2 to TRBJ2-7; TRBD2 is a possible D gene (6 bases). Germline V gene sequence: CDR1 SNHLY, CDR2 FYNNEI. This CDR3 is built from 15 residues. The ends were cut back, 7 bases at V and 6 bases at J, with 22 bases in the middle. As DNA, the CDR3 is TGTGCCAGCACCCCGGGAAGGGGACTCTGGACCGAGCAGTACTTC. It translates to CASTPGRGLWTEQYF.

This chain uses TRBV6-5 with TRBJ1-6; tentatively, D is TRBD1 (6 bases). The germline gives CDR1 MNHEY, CDR2 SVGAGI. With 4 bases removed from V and 7 bases from J, the gap between germline ends came to 11 bases. The CDR3 contains 14 residues. The CDR3 region is CASSFRQANSPLHF. The CDR3 coding sequence is TGTGCCAGCAGTTTCCGACAGGCCAATTCACCCCTCCACTTT.

The V call is TRBV7-3, the J call TRBJ2-1, with 7 bases lining up with TRBD1. Germline V gene data show CDR1 as SGHTA and CDR2 as FQGTGA. V trimming: 6 bases; J trimming: 8 bases; junction bases outside the gene matches: 10. The CDR3 has 14 amino acids. The CDR3 here is CASSSRTGDYEQFF. The CDR3 DNA sequence: TGTGCCAGCAGTTCCCGGACAGGCGATTATGAGCAGTTCTTC.